The next 14 T cell receptor beta chains were all read from a single sample in a study of breast tumors, draining lymph nodes, adjacent tissues. Samples came from axillary lymph nodes draining the breast cancer. TCRdb recomputed calls from the multiplex PCR reads with MiXCR, one row per CDR3 protein. The profile shows some 200,000 distinct CDR3 sequences, approximately 30% of them singletons. Source material: axillary lymph node tissue. These TCRs come from a female donor with breast cancer. Some clones in this sample may be carry-over from other donors' samples.

Details on this clonotype: At one end, the junction sequence differs from germline, possibly due to a read error. V and J are TRBV15 and TRBJ2-2; TRBD2 is a possible D gene (6 bases). Germline loops: CDR1 LNHNV, CDR2 YYDKDF (reference sequence). This CDR3 region has 16 residues. The CDR3 bases are TGTGCCACCAGCAGGGATTCGGGGGAGAACGCCGGGGAGCTGTTTTTT. This codes for CATSRDSGENAGELFF.

At least ten counts were recorded for this clonotype. The rearrangement links TRBV20-1 to TRBJ1-4; D perhaps matches TRBD1 (5 bases). The germline gives CDR1 DFQATT, CDR2 SNEGSKA (reference sequence). The CDR3 has 13 amino acids. V lost 2 bases, J lost 7 bases, and 11 bases lay in between. CDR3 bases: TGCAGTGCTAGACTGTGGGACGGTGAAAAACTGTTTTTT. It yields the protein CSARLWDGEKLFF.

This clonotype was seen more than once but under ten times. J is TRBJ1-1 and V is TRBV29-1; 8 bases match TRBD1. The CDR3 length is 12 residues. Trimming removed 6 bases from V and 3 bases from J; junction bases left unmatched: 3. Germline V gene sequence: CDR1 SQVTM, CDR2 ANQGSEA. In DNA form, the CDR3 reads TGCAGCGTGACAGGGGTGGACACTGAAGCTTTCTTT. Translated, it gives CSVTGVDTEAFF.

This clonotype has a count of ten or more. The chain has TRBV5-1 and TRBJ2-7; the match to TRBD1 covers 10 bases. Germline CDR1 is SGHRS and CDR2 is YFSETQ. The J segment lost 6 bases and the V segment lost 4 bases, leaving 7 bases of the junction unmatched. CDR3 length: 14 residues. The CDR3 sequence: CASSPGDRGGEQYF. The CDR3 coding sequence is TGCGCCAGCAGCCCGGGGGACAGGGGAGGCGAGCAGTACTTC.

This clonotype was seen ten or more times. The rearrangement links TRBV6-6 to TRBJ1-5; possible D gene TRBD1, 5 bases. Germline values: CDR1 MNHNY, CDR2 SVGAGI (reference sequence). This CDR3 is 13 amino acids long. V dropped 4 bases and J dropped 3 bases, with 7 bases sitting between them. The CDR3 DNA reads as TGTGCCAGCAGTTGGACAACCAATCAGCCCCAGCATTTT. Its translation: CASSWTTNQPQHF.

This clonotype was picked up many times. The V call is TRBV7-9, the J call TRBJ1-2; 9 bases line up with TRBD1. J gave up 8 bases and V 4 bases, and 17 bases lay outside the gene matches. Germline loops: CDR1 SEHNR, CDR2 FQNEAQ (reference sequence). The CDR3 consists of 17 residues. The CDR3 coding sequence is TGTGCCAGCAGCTCCGTAGCCCTCACTGGACAGGGGAGAGGCTACACCTTC. It specifies CASSSVALTGQGRGYTF. Full variable domain (missing parts from reference TRBV7-9 and TRBJ1-2): DTGVSQNPRHKITKRGQNVTFRCDPISEHNRLYWYRQTLGQGPEFLTYFQNEAQLEKSRLLSDRFSAERPKGSFSTLEIQRTEQGDSAMYLCASSSVALTGQGRGYTFGSGTRLTVV.

The chain recombines TRBV5-6 with TRBJ1-5; D is undetermined. V was trimmed by 4 bases and J by 6 bases, leaving 8 bases between them. CDR3 length: 12 amino acids. Germline-derived CDR1 and CDR2 are SGHDT and YYEEEE. Here the CDR3 reads CASSDITQPQHF. The CDR3 DNA reads as TGTGCCAGCAGCGACATCACTCAGCCCCAGCATTTT.

The table lists this clonotype with a few counts. This could be a read error, since a much larger clone is one nucleotide away. The chain recombines TRBV20-1 with TRBJ2-5; D unresolved. CDR3 length: 14 amino acids. Germline V gene data show CDR1 as DFQATT and CDR2 as SNEGSKA (reference sequence). CDR3 DNA: TGCAGTGCTAGCGGCAGCCTGTGGCGAGAGACCCGGTACTTC. Protein: CSASGSLWRETRYF.

This clonotype showed up many times. This rearrangement joins TRBV29-1 to TRBJ2-7; 11 bases fit TRBD1. J was trimmed by 2 bases and V by 4 bases; bases with no gene match: 4. Germline CDR1 is SQVTM and CDR2 is ANQGSEA. The CDR3 has 14 residues. The CDR3 coding sequence is TGCAGCGTTGGAAAGGGACAGGGGGCCTACGAGCAGTACTTC. Translating gives CSVGKGQGAYEQYF.

On this clonotype: Since a much larger clone is just one base distant, this may be a read error. The V call is TRBV6-1, the J call TRBJ2-1; no firm D call. CDR3 length equals 13 residues. Per germline, CDR1 MNHNS and CDR2 SASEGT. The DNA for the CDR3 is TGTGCCAGCAGTGAGGTCGGCAGCAATGAGCAGGTCTTC. Protein product: CASSEVGSNEQVF.

V and J are TRBV6-5 and TRBJ1-2; the D gene is possibly TRBD1 (5 bases). The CDR3 runs to 17 residues. The V gene lost 6 bases and the J gene lost 0 bases, with 20 bases spanning the gap. CDR1 and CDR2 from the germline V gene are MNHEY and SVGAGI. In nucleotides, the CDR3 is TGTGCCAGCAGCCTTTCAGGCGGCGGGGCGACTAACTATGGCTACACCTTC. Translation gives CASSLSGGGATNYGYTF.

V and J are TRBV7-9 and TRBJ1-6; D may be TRBD1 (6 bases). Germline assignment: CDR1 SEHNR and CDR2 FQNEAQ (reference sequence). CDR3 length: 15 residues. Trimming pared 5 bases from V and 13 bases from J, leaving 21 bases between. CDR3 sequence (DNA): TGTGCCAGCAGCCACGCGGACAGTGGGAATTTCCCCCTCCACTTT. Protein product: CASSHADSGNFPLHF.

This clonotype appeared many times. The chain uses TRBV30 and TRBJ2-7; D perhaps matches TRBD1 (5 bases). Trimming shortened V by 6 bases and J by 2 bases, and 14 bases separated the two germline ends. CDR1 and CDR2 (germline): GTSNPN, SVGIG (reference sequence). The CDR3 loop spans 13 amino acids. The CDR3 bases are TGTGCCTGCCAATCCAGGACAACCTACGAGCAGTACTTC. It specifies CACQSRTTYEQYF.

This clonotype was observed many times. CDR3 residues: CASSPWDRQTQYF. CDR3 nucleotides: TGTGCCAGCAGCCCATGGGACCGCCAGACCCAGTACTTC. The rearrangement joins TRBV7-9 to TRBJ2-5; D might be TRBD1 or TRBD2, each matching 5 bases. This CDR3 has 13 residues. Trimming shortened V by 5 bases and J by 6 bases, and 13 bases separated the two germline ends. The germline CDR1 and CDR2 sequences are SEHNR and FQNEAQ (reference sequence).